The 32 T cell receptor beta chains below all came from one sample that was sequenced in a study of blood T cell repertoires in COVID-19. Sequencing was performed with immunoSEQ multiplex PCR; in TCRdb, only in-frame clones are kept and a portion is missing. The data hold about 160,000 clones, with just under 85% observed a single time. The sample taken for sequencing was peripheral blood. The receptors originated from a woman of 80 years or more with acute or convalescent COVID-19.

This clone was counted a single time. The chain is built from TRBV19 and TRBJ2-4; D perhaps matches TRBD1 (6 bases). The V end lost 7 bases, the J end lost 4 bases, and 14 bases lay between the germline ends. The CDR3 totals 14 residues. Germline-derived CDR1 and CDR2 are LNHDA and SQIVND (reference sequence). CDR3 nucleotide sequence: TGTGCCAGTACCCCGCCCGGGACAAAAAACATTCAGTACTTC. Its protein is CASTPPGTKNIQYF. Together with reference TRBV19 and TRBJ2-4, the CDR3 gives the full variable domain: DGGITQSPKYLFRKEGQNVTLSCEQNLNHDAMYWYRQDPGQGLRLIYYSQIVNDFQKGDIAEGYSVSREKKESFPLTVTSAQKNPTAFYLCASTPPGTKNIQYFGAGTRLSVL.

This clone was detected once. The chain links TRBV5-1 to TRBJ2-5; D is undetermined. Trimming shortened V by 4 bases and J by 5 bases, and 12 bases separated the two germline ends. The CDR3 loop spans 13 amino acids. In germline, CDR1 is SGHRS, CDR2 YFSETQ. CDR3 residues: CASSPTSAETQYF. Here the CDR3 DNA reads TGCGCCAGCAGCCCAACTTCTGCGGAGACCCAGTACTTC. Drawing the rest from reference TRBV5-1 and TRBJ2-5, the complete variable domain is KAGVTQTPRYLIKTRGQQVTLSCSPISGHRSVSWYQQTPGQGLQFLFEYFSETQRNKGNFPGRFSGRQFSNSRSEMNVSTLELGDSALYLCASSPTSAETQYFGPGTRLLVL.

The J gene is TRBJ1-5, the V gene TRBV2, with D unclear. There are 15 residues in the CDR3. Trimming removed 0 bases at V and 2 bases at J, with 8 bases between. Germline V gene sequence: CDR1 SNHLY, CDR2 FYNNEI. For the CDR3, the DNA is TGTGCCAGCAGTGAAGCAAAGGGAGGCAATCAGCCCCAGCATTTT. The encoded protein is CASSEAKGGNQPQHF.

The V call is TRBV12-5, the J call TRBJ2-3, with D perhaps TRBD2 (5 bases). Germline V gene sequence: CDR1 LGHNT, CDR2 FRNRAP. The CDR3 spans 13 residues. The V end was cut by 1 base, the J end by 5 bases, with 7 bases between. The CDR3, as DNA: TGTGCTAGTGGTTTGGAGGCGGGAGATACGCAGTATTTT. Protein product: CASGLEAGDTQYF.

The rearrangement uses TRBV9 and TRBJ1-1, with 8 bases matching TRBD1. Germline V CDR1 and CDR2: SGDLS, YYNGEE. Losses at the gene ends were 0 bases for V and 1 base for J; bases not matched to a gene: 8. CDR3 length: 17 amino acids. The CDR3, as DNA: TGTGCCAGCAGCGTAGCAGGGGGCCTATCGGAGAACACTGAAGCTTTCTTT. It specifies CASSVAGGLSENTEAFF.

This clone was seen a handful of times. The chain uses TRBV5-1 and TRBJ2-5, with TRBD1 matching over 8 bases. The trim removed 0 bases at V and 5 bases at J, leaving 3 bases unmatched. Germline-derived CDR1 and CDR2 are SGHRS and YFSETQ. The CDR3 length is 14 residues. The CDR3 DNA follows: TGCGCCAGCAGCTTGGGGACAGGGTGGGAGACCCAGTACTTC. This gives the protein CASSLGTGWETQYF.

J is TRBJ2-5 and V is TRBV4-1; D possibly corresponds to TRBD1 (5 bases). The CDR3 covers 15 residues. CDR1 and CDR2 (germline): MGHRA, YSYEKL. V was trimmed by 0 bases and J by 2 bases, leaving 10 bases between them. The CDR3 sequence: CASSQDPNRQETQYF. The DNA for the CDR3 is TGCGCCAGCAGCCAAGATCCGAACAGGCAAGAGACCCAGTACTTC.

A single count supports this clone. V gene TRBV7-7 combines with J gene TRBJ2-1; 9 positions agree with TRBD2. The trim removed 4 bases at V and 6 bases at J, leaving 7 bases unmatched. Per the germline V gene, CDR1 is SSHAT and CDR2 is FNYEAQ (reference sequence). The length of the CDR3 is 15 residues. CDR3 in amino acids: CASSSISGSANEQFF. In DNA form, the CDR3 reads TGTGCCAGCAGCTCTATTAGCGGGAGTGCCAATGAGCAGTTCTTC.

The rearrangement links TRBV5-4 to TRBJ2-5; 8 bases agree with TRBD2. The V segment lost 3 bases and the J segment 5 bases; nucleotides outside the gene matches: 6. The CDR3 extends over 14 amino acids. Germline-derived CDR1 and CDR2 are SGHNT and YYREEE (reference sequence). CDR3 coding DNA: TGTGCCAGCAGCTACCTGACTAGCGTGGAGACCCAGTACTTC. Its protein product is CASSYLTSVETQYF.

This clone came up a few times. The V and J genes are TRBV2 and TRBJ2-7; the D is unclear. This CDR3 comprises 12 residues. CDR1 and CDR2 from the germline V gene are SNHLY and FYNNEI. The V and J ends lost 6 bases and 2 bases respectively, with 8 bases between them. The CDR3: CASSGQAYEQYF. In nucleotides, the CDR3 is TGTGCCAGCAGCGGTCAGGCCTACGAGCAGTACTTC.

This rearrangement joins TRBV5-4 to TRBJ2-2; 10 bases are shared with TRBD2. Germline V gene data show CDR1 as SGHNT and CDR2 as YYREEE (reference sequence). Unmatched junction bases numbered 5, after V lost 1 base and J lost 5 bases. The CDR3 covers 16 residues. The CDR3 DNA follows: TGTGCCAGCAGCTTGAAAAGCGGGAGGGGGACCGGGGAGCTGTTTTTT. Translated, it gives CASSLKSGRGTGELFF.

J is TRBJ1-2 and V is TRBV2; D not certain. With 7 bases removed from V and 3 bases from J, the gap between germline ends came to 6 bases. Germline assignment: CDR1 SNHLY and CDR2 FYNNEI. The CDR3 sequence is 11 residues long. DNA for the CDR3: TGTGCCAGCATCCTACACTATGGCTACACCTTC. This codes for CASILHYGYTF.

This chain connects TRBV30 to TRBJ1-6, with D possibly being TRBD1 (5 bases). Germline CDR1 reads GTSNPN; CDR2 reads SVGIG (reference sequence). Trimming pared 0 bases from V and 18 bases from J, leaving 18 bases between. The CDR3 is 13 residues long. CDR3: CAWSVSGAVLNHF. The CDR3 bases are TGTGCCTGGAGTGTAAGCGGGGCGGTTTTGAACCACTTT.

The chain uses TRBV4-1 and TRBJ2-1; the match to TRBD2 covers 8 bases. The junction had 13 bases not matched to a gene; V was cut back by 0 bases and J by 9 bases. The CDR3 covers 17 residues. CDR1 and CDR2 from the germline V gene are MGHRA and YSYEKL. CDR3 in amino acids: CASSQEIAGLSQGEQFF. CDR3 sequence (DNA): TGCGCCAGCAGCCAAGAAATAGCGGGACTCTCCCAGGGTGAGCAGTTCTTC.

The V gene is TRBV3-1 (or the pseudogene TRBV3-2), the J gene TRBJ2-2, with D hard to call. Germline lookup yields CDR1 LGHDT and CDR2 YNNKEL (reference sequence). This CDR3 is built from 18 residues. The germline V and J ends were trimmed by 5 bases and 2 bases, with 21 bases remaining between them. CDR3 amino acids: CASSSTVRRSYNTGELFF. As DNA, the CDR3 is TGTGCCAGCAGCTCCACGGTTCGTCGGAGCTATAACACCGGGGAGCTGTTTTTT.

The J gene is TRBJ2-3, the V gene TRBV25-1, with TRBD2 as a possible D gene (5 bases). The germline gives CDR1 MGHDK, CDR2 SYGVNS. This CDR3 contains 15 residues. Trimming stripped 5 bases from V and 4 bases from J, with 16 bases between. CDR3 sequence (DNA): TGTGCCAGCAGTAAAGCGGCCCCAGTGGCAGATACGCAGTATTTT. This encodes CASSKAAPVADTQYF. The full variable domain, in which reference TRBV25-1 and TRBJ2-3 provide the parts outside the CDR3, is EADIYQTPRYLVIGTGKKITLECSQTMGHDKMYWYQQDPGMELHLIHYSYGVNSTEKGDLSSESTVSRIRTEHFPLTLESARPSHTSQYLCASSKAAPVADTQYFGPGTRLTVL.

The J gene is TRBJ2-3, the V gene TRBV5-1; the D is unclear. The CDR3 runs 16 residues. Trimming removed 0 bases at V and 6 bases at J, with 17 bases between. Germline V lookup: CDR1 SGHRS, CDR2 YFSETQ. CDR3 loop: CASSLGLLANTDTQYF. The CDR3 coding sequence is TGCGCCAGCAGCTTGGGGTTATTGGCAAACACCGATACGCAGTATTTT.

This clone was found a few times. This chain uses TRBV10-3 with TRBJ2-7; 10 bases align to TRBD1. The CDR3 runs 14 residues. CDR1 is ENHRY and CDR2 is SYGVKD in the germline V gene. V lost 10 bases to trimming and J lost 5 bases; unmatched junction nucleotides: 11. The CDR3 DNA sequence: TGTGCCACCCGGGTGGGGACAGGGGTCCACGAGCAGTACTTC. It codes for CATRVGTGVHEQYF.

The chain joins TRBV21-1 to TRBJ1-6; no DNA check was done on the table's D call, TRBD1. TRBV21-1 has pseudogene status. This CDR3 region has 18 residues. The chain's CDR3 is CASSRGHKESSYNSPLHF. CDR3 in DNA: TGTGCCAGCAGCAGGGGACACAAGGAGAGCTCCTATAATTCACCCCTCCACTTT.

This chain joins TRBV7-2 and TRBJ2-7; 10 bases match TRBD2. Germline loops: CDR1 SGHTA, CDR2 FQGNSA. The CDR3 contains 17 residues. With 4 bases clipped from V and 4 bases from J, the junction kept 13 bases outside the gene matches. The CDR3, as DNA: TGTGCCAGCAGCTCCATGGGGGCTAGCGGGAGTCCGTACGAGCAGTACTTC. Translating gives CASSSMGASGSPYEQYF.

The CDR3 loop is CASSQERQVTDTGELFF. The DNA of the CDR3 is TGCGCCAGCAGCCAGGAACGACAGGTTACTGACACCGGGGAGCTGTTTTTT. The V and J genes are TRBV4-3 and TRBJ2-2; a possible D gene is TRBD1 (6 bases). CDR1 is LGHNA, CDR2 YSLEER, per germline. The CDR3 consists of 17 residues. Trimming took off 3 bases at V and 3 bases at J, with 17 bases between the two ends.

The V call is TRBV6-5, the J call TRBJ1-1, with 8 bases lining up with TRBD1. The germline V gene encodes CDR1 MNHEY and CDR2 SVGAGI. V lost 7 bases and J lost 3; bases outside the gene matches: 7. This CDR3 has 14 amino acids. CDR3 loop: CASTGGASYTEAFF. In DNA form, the CDR3 reads TGTGCCAGCACAGGGGGCGCCTCTTACACTGAAGCTTTCTTT.

The gene calls are TRBV18 and TRBJ2-5; 12 nucleotides line up with TRBD1. V trimming: 5 bases; J trimming: 5 bases; junction bases outside the gene matches: 6. The CDR3 runs 15 residues. Germline V gives CDR1 KGHSH, CDR2 LQKENI. CDR3: CASSTGTGGRETQYF. The CDR3 nucleotides are TGTGCCAGCTCAACCGGGACAGGGGGCCGGGAGACCCAGTACTTC.

The rearrangement uses TRBV5-1 and TRBJ2-1, with 7 bases aligning to TRBD2. Trimming took 4 bases from V and 0 from J; bases not matched to a gene: 4. From germline, CDR1 is SGHRS and CDR2 YFSETQ. The length of the CDR3 is 15 residues. The CDR3, as DNA: TGCGCCAGCAGCATCCGACTAGCCTCCTACAATGAGCAGTTCTTC. Translating gives CASSIRLASYNEQFF.

J is TRBJ2-1 and V is TRBV6-5; TRBD1 might be the D (5 bases). Germline assignment: CDR1 MNHEY and CDR2 SVGAGI. This CDR3 has 14 residues. The V end was cut by 6 bases, the J end by 3 bases, with 12 bases between. This chain's CDR3 is CASRNPDNYNEQFF. The CDR3 DNA reads as TGTGCCAGCAGGAACCCGGACAACTACAATGAGCAGTTCTTC.

The chain joins TRBV27 to TRBJ1-5, with D perhaps matching TRBD1 (6 bases). Trimming pared 6 bases from V and 7 bases from J, leaving 16 bases between. The CDR3 contains 14 residues. Per the germline V gene, CDR1 is MNHEY and CDR2 is SMNVEV (reference sequence). The CDR3 nucleotides are TGTGCCAGCAGGCCACAGGGTGGGTGGCAGCCCCAGCATTTT. Residues: CASRPQGGWQPQHF.

The chain is built from TRBV7-9 and TRBJ1-1; 7 nucleotides line up with TRBD1. This CDR3 comprises 14 residues. Looked up from germline, CDR1 is SEHNR and CDR2 is FQNEAQ (reference sequence). Trimming cost V 0 bases and J 3 bases; bases outside gene matches: 1. DNA for the CDR3: TGTGCCAGCAGCTTAGCAGGGGGCTACACTGAAGCTTTCTTT. Translated: CASSLAGGYTEAFF.

The chain couples TRBV28 to TRBJ1-5; 7 nucleotides agree with TRBD1. With 5 bases clipped from V and 5 bases from J, the junction kept 12 bases outside the gene matches. The germline V gene encodes CDR1 MDHEN and CDR2 SYDVKM. This CDR3 comprises 16 residues. The CDR3 DNA reads TGTGCCAGCAGTCCGAGCGACAGACAGGGCGATCAGCCCCAGCATTTT. This codes for CASSPSDRQGDQPQHF.

The CDR3 DNA follows: TGTGCCAGCAGCCGCCCGAGGGGGGGCGACACTGAAGCTTTCTTT. Translated, it gives CASSRPRGGDTEAFF. The rearrangement uses TRBV5-5 and TRBJ1-1, with a possible D match to TRBD1 (6 bases). Germline V lookup: CDR1 SGHKS, CDR2 YYEKEE (reference sequence). The V gene lost 4 bases and the J gene lost 3 bases, with 16 bases spanning the gap. The CDR3 extends over 15 amino acids. Full variable domain (missing parts from reference TRBV5-5 and TRBJ1-1): DAGVTQSPTHLIKTRGQQVTLRCSPISGHKSVSWYQQVLGQGPQFIFQYYEKEERGRGNFPDRFSARQFPNYSSELNVNALLLGDSALYLCASSRPRGGDTEAFFGQGTRLTVV.

V gene TRBV2 combines with J gene TRBJ2-7; 10 positions match TRBD2. Looked up from germline, CDR1 is SNHLY and CDR2 is FYNNEI. V dropped 6 bases and J dropped 3; count of bases not matched to a gene: 11. The CDR3 spans 16 residues. CDR3 bases: TGTGCCAGCAGGCCTTTTAGCGGGAGGATGAACTACGAGCAGTACTTC. Protein sequence: CASRPFSGRMNYEQYF.

The J gene is TRBJ1-2, the V gene TRBV7-2, with 9 bases matching TRBD1. CDR3 length equals 14 residues. Trimming at V came to 6 bases and at J to 2 bases, leaving 4 bases not matched to a gene. The V gene's germline CDR1 is SGHTA and CDR2 FQGNSA. The CDR3 DNA reads TGTGCCAGCAGGCCCGGGACAGGGAACTATGGCTACACCTTC. Translation gives CASRPGTGNYGYTF.

In DNA form, the CDR3 reads TGTGCCAGCAGCTCAGCCTACAATGAGCAGTTCTTC. Translation gives CASSSAYNEQFF. The V and J genes are TRBV9 and TRBJ2-1; no reliable D call. Germline-derived CDR1 and CDR2 are SGDLS and YYNGEE. Trimming left V 4 bases short and J 2 bases short, with 4 bases between. This CDR3 region has 12 residues.